This TCR beta chain was captured in a study of cytomegalovirus exposure and HLA in healthy donors. Across the whole study: Genetic ancestry analysis placed 81% of the 300 to 400 donors that were genotyped in the Caucasian-associated cluster. Findings and limits, study-wide: Cytomegalovirus association was assigned to more than 150 TCR beta chains. Presence/absence analysis assumed near-uniform sequencing depth across donors. In a later analysis, TCR beta V- and J-gene trimming showed a link to a missense DCLRE1C variant.

There are 17 residues in the CDR3. Germline V gives CDR1 LGHNA, CDR2 YSLEER. V shed 0 bases and J shed 2 bases, with 16 bases lying between them. With 60 Vbeta and 13 Jbeta primers, the PCR was carried out. Using immunoSEQ multiplex PCR, the repertoire was profiled, and TCRdb retains in-frame clones only, with some absent. The table shows 55,000 to 80,000 clones, with around 76% occurring only once. This clone was seen only a few times. Its matching antigen is unknown. This chain uses TRBV4-3 with TRBJ1-1; D is possibly TRBD1 (6 bases). This clonotype was sampled from a woman aged 30 to 39 in good health and CMV-seropositive. Sequencing used PBMCs. CDR3 nucleotides: TGCGCCAGCAGCCAAGATCTCGCCGGCAGGGGAAACACTGAAGCTTTCTTT. This sequence encodes CASSQDLAGRGNTEAFF.